Presented here are 21 T cell receptor beta chains from one specimen sequenced in a study of cytomegalovirus exposure and HLA in healthy donors. The PCR contained 60 Vbeta and 13 Jbeta primers. TCRdb keeps only in-frame clones here, not all; method: immunoSEQ multiplex PCR. The table records some 130,000 clones, approximately 80% of them present only once. Input material: PBMCs. Receptor source: a man younger than 45 in good health and CMV-seronegative.

The chain uses TRBV10-3 and TRBJ2-5, with no clear D. Trimming took off 8 bases at V and 3 bases at J, with 7 bases between the two ends. The CDR3 spans 11 residues. Germline V gene sequence: CDR1 ENHRY, CDR2 SYGVKD. CDR3 protein: CAIRREETQYF. CDR3 sequence (DNA): TGTGCCATCCGAAGAGAAGAGACCCAGTACTTC.

V and J are TRBV10-3 and TRBJ2-3; TRBD2 matches at 7 bases. Germline V gives CDR1 ENHRY, CDR2 SYGVKD. The V segment lost 3 bases and the J segment 4 bases; nucleotides outside the gene matches: 7. CDR3 length: 15 residues. The CDR3 coding sequence is TGTGCCATCAGTGACGGAGGGAGGGCGGCAGATACGCAGTATTTT. It translates to CAISDGGRAADTQYF.

The chain employs TRBV6-4 and TRBJ2-7; no reliable D call. Germline lookup yields CDR1 MRHNA and CDR2 SNTAGT. The CDR3 is 8 amino acids. The CDR3 DNA follows: TGTGGCCCGGGCGAGCAGTACTTC. Amino acid sequence: CGPGEQYF.

In its sample, this clone was seen a few times. This chain joins TRBV5-1 and TRBJ2-2; D not resolved. The CDR3 extends over 13 amino acids. Trimming stripped 2 bases from V and 3 bases from J, with 5 bases between. Germline assignment: CDR1 SGHRS and CDR2 YFSETQ. The chain's CDR3 is CASSFTDTGELFF. For the CDR3, the DNA is TGCGCCAGCAGCTTCACAGACACCGGGGAGCTGTTTTTT. The full variable domain, its missing parts supplied by reference TRBV5-1 and TRBJ2-2, is KAGVTQTPRYLIKTRGQQVTLSCSPISGHRSVSWYQQTPGQGLQFLFEYFSETQRNKGNFPGRFSGRQFSNSRSEMNVSTLELGDSALYLCASSFTDTGELFFGEGSRLTVL.

The chain carries TRBV18 and TRBJ1-2; D remains ambiguous. The CDR3 runs to 18 residues. Trimming took 6 bases from V and 2 from J, leaving 25 bases between them. CDR1 and CDR2 from the germline V gene are KGHSH and LQKENI. The DNA of the CDR3 is TGTGCCAGCTCCCATCCGAAAGAGGGAGCAACTGGAAACTATGGCTACACCTTC. As protein: CASSHPKEGATGNYGYTF. The full variable domain, completed using reference TRBV18 and TRBJ1-2, is NAGVMQNPRHLVRRRGQEARLRCSPMKGHSHVYWYRQLPEEGLKFMVYLQKENIIDESGMPKERFSAEFPKEGPSILRIQQVVRGDSAAYFCASSHPKEGATGNYGYTFGSGTRLTVV.

The rearrangement links TRBV5-4 to TRBJ1-2, with 8 nucleotides matching TRBD1. This CDR3 has 14 residues. In germline, CDR1 is SGHNT, CDR2 YYREEE (reference sequence). V shed 1 base, J shed 7 bases, and the junction held 6 bases outside the gene matches. The chain's CDR3 is CASSLSQGAFGYTF. The CDR3 DNA sequence: TGTGCCAGCAGCTTGTCCCAGGGGGCGTTTGGCTACACCTTC.

This clone was counted a single time. The chain couples TRBV7-2 to TRBJ1-5, with a possible D match to TRBD1 (5 bases). Germline CDR1 SGHTA, CDR2 FQGNSA. The V end lost 2 bases, the J end lost 2 bases, and 7 bases lay between the germline ends. The CDR3 runs 14 residues. DNA of the CDR3: TGTGCCAGCAGCTTAATAGGGGGCAATCAGCCCCAGCATTTT. This translates into CASSLIGGNQPQHF. The whole variable domain, remainder taken from reference TRBV7-2 and TRBJ1-5, is GAGVSQSPSNKVTEKGKDVELRCDPISGHTALYWYRQSLGQGLEFLIYFQGNSAPDKSGLPSDRFSAERTGGSVSTLTIQRTQQEDSAVYLCASSLIGGNQPQHFGDGTRLSIL.

The J gene is TRBJ2-5, the V gene TRBV28; 10 positions agree with TRBD1. The germline V gene has CDR1 MDHEN and CDR2 SYDVKM. CDR3 length equals 14 residues. V was pared by 3 bases and J by 7 bases, with 5 bases of the junction left unmatched. The CDR3 spells CASSLTGGRGTQYF. DNA of the CDR3: TGTGCCAGCAGTTTGACAGGGGGCAGGGGGACCCAGTACTTC.

J is TRBJ2-3 and V is TRBV15; D may be TRBD2 (6 bases). The V gene's germline CDR1 is LNHNV and CDR2 YYDKDF (reference sequence). CDR3 length: 16 amino acids. V lost 3 bases and J lost 0, with 13 bases in between. The CDR3 sequence is CATSSGRDPSTDTQYF. CDR3 coding DNA: TGTGCCACCAGCAGTGGGCGGGACCCTAGCACAGATACGCAGTATTTT.

The rearrangement uses TRBV4-2 and TRBJ1-5; D might be TRBD1 (6 bases). V lost 0 bases and J lost 0, with 15 bases in between. CDR3 length equals 18 residues. Germline lookup yields CDR1 LGHNA and CDR2 YNFKEQ. CDR3 region: CASSQDWRTDYSNQPQHF. The DNA for the CDR3 is TGTGCCAGCAGCCAAGATTGGAGGACAGATTATAGCAATCAGCCCCAGCATTTT.

Written as DNA, the CDR3 is TGTGCCAGCAGCCCCAAGGGGGCTAGCGCCTACGAGCAGTACTTC. Its protein is CASSPKGASAYEQYF. The rearrangement joins TRBV5-4 to TRBJ2-7; D may be TRBD1 (7 bases). V was pared by 4 bases and J by 2 bases, with 16 bases between. The CDR3 has 15 residues. The V gene's germline CDR1 is SGHNT and CDR2 YYREEE (reference sequence).

The rearrangement uses TRBV5-4 and TRBJ2-3; unclear D gene. V was pared by 4 bases and J by 0 bases, with 9 bases between. CDR1 is SGHNT and CDR2 is YYREEE in the germline V gene (reference sequence). The CDR3 spans 14 residues. The CDR3 nucleotides are TGTGCCAGCAGCACTTCGACTAGCACAGATACGCAGTATTTT. It codes for CASSTSTSTDTQYF. The full variable domain, in which reference TRBV5-4 and TRBJ2-3 provide the parts outside the CDR3, is ETGVTQSPTHLIKTRGQQVTLRCSSQSGHNTVSWYQQALGQGPQFIFQYYREEENGRGNFPPRFSGLQFPNYSSELNVNALELDDSALYLCASSTSTSTDTQYFGPGTRLTVL.

The chain combines TRBV27 with TRBJ2-7, with TRBD2 matching 9 bases. CDR1 and CDR2 from the germline V gene are MNHEY and SMNVEV (reference sequence). The CDR3 totals 17 residues. V lost 8 bases, J lost 1 base, and 15 bases stayed unmatched. The CDR3 DNA is TGTGCCAGCGCGCTAGCGGGAACTTTAATCGAATCCTACGAGCAGTACTTC. Translating gives CASALAGTLIESYEQYF.

This chain joins TRBV11-2 and TRBJ2-3, with 11 positions matching TRBD2. V trimming: 3 bases; J trimming: 2 bases; junction bases outside the gene matches: 4. Germline V CDR1 and CDR2: SGHAT, FQNNGV. The CDR3 has 16 amino acids. In DNA, the CDR3 is TGTGCCAGCAGCTTCCGACTAGCGGGATCCACAGATACGCAGTATTTT. It specifies CASSFRLAGSTDTQYF.

This clone was counted between two and nine times. The rearrangement links TRBV4-1 to TRBJ1-1; D perhaps matches TRBD1 (6 bases). CDR3 length: 15 amino acids. CDR1 and CDR2 (germline): MGHRA, YSYEKL. The V and J ends lost 8 bases and 6 bases respectively, with 22 bases between them. The CDR3 loop reads CASQQGRSSIAEAFF. The CDR3 DNA is TGCGCCAGCCAACAGGGAAGGTCATCGATCGCTGAAGCTTTCTTT.

V is TRBV13 and J is TRBJ1-2; 11 bases map to TRBD1. This CDR3 contains 13 residues. V shed 11 bases, J shed 7 bases, and the junction held 9 bases outside the gene matches. Germline V gene data show CDR1 as PRHDT and CDR2 as FYEKMQ (reference sequence). In DNA form, the CDR3 reads TGTGCCGGCCCCCTGGACAGGGGGCTTGGCTACACCTTC. This encodes CAGPLDRGLGYTF.

A few counts support this clone. The chain recombines TRBV5-6 with TRBJ1-2, with TRBD1 as a possible D gene (6 bases). This CDR3 comprises 16 residues. Looked up from germline, CDR1 is SGHDT and CDR2 is YYEEEE. V gave up 4 bases and J gave up 2 bases, with 18 bases separating them. The CDR3 loop reads CASSRTGQLINYGYTF. CDR3 DNA: TGTGCCAGCAGCCGAACCGGACAGCTTATCAACTATGGCTACACCTTC.

The chain uses TRBV7-8 and TRBJ2-5; D is perhaps TRBD2 (5 bases). CDR1 and CDR2 from the germline V gene are SGHVS and FQNEAQ. The CDR3 extends over 15 amino acids. V dropped 5 bases and J dropped 4 bases, with 17 bases sitting between them. The CDR3 loop reads CASSLRTHEGETQYF. In nucleotides, the CDR3 is TGTGCCAGCAGCCTACGGACCCACGAGGGAGAGACCCAGTACTTC.

The chain couples TRBV5-6 to TRBJ1-5, with D possibly being TRBD1 (5 bases). Germline V gene sequence: CDR1 SGHDT, CDR2 YYEEEE. The V end was cut by 7 bases, the J end by 2 bases, with 25 bases between. CDR3 length: 18 residues. The CDR3 reads CASLDRGGKKEGNQPQHF. In DNA, the CDR3 is TGTGCCAGCTTGGACCGGGGGGGAAAGAAGGAGGGCAATCAGCCCCAGCATTTT.

Comment on this clone: The same CDR3 can be traced to other DNA sequences in this sample. The J gene is TRBJ1-5, the V gene TRBV5-1, with 9 bases lining up with TRBD1. This CDR3 has 15 residues. Germline loops: CDR1 SGHRS, CDR2 YFSETQ. The trim removed 4 bases at V and 4 bases at J, leaving 6 bases unmatched. The DNA of the CDR3 is TGCGCCAGCAGCCGGACAGGGGATGGGAATCAGCCCCAGCATTTT. Its translation is CASSRTGDGNQPQHF.

J is TRBJ2-5 and V is TRBV6-5, with D unresolved. CDR3 length: 12 amino acids. Germline V CDR1 and CDR2: MNHEY, SVGAGI. The V and J ends lost 6 bases and 9 bases respectively, with 14 bases between them. In nucleotides, the CDR3 is TGTGCCAGCAGGACTGAGCGAGGCGCCCAGTACTTC. Its translation: CASRTERGAQYF.